This T cell receptor beta chain came from a study of blood T cells in healthy people across ages. Study-level results: Donors of long life had a larger count of naive CD4+ cells and greater diversity than aged donors.

With regard to this clonotype: The antigen is not known.

Next came a second PCR, run for about 7 to 12 cycles, which used a sample-barcoded 5' primer along with a J-beta primer mix. MiXCR, applied by TCRdb to the 5' RACE reads, yields one record per CDR3 protein. The sample has about 1,600,000 distinct CDR3 sequences, around 39% seen once; the top ten hold approximately 7.9%. The sample comprised blood. This receptor was obtained from a woman between 18 and 29 years old in good health.

CDR3 DNA: TGTGCCAGCAGGTCATCCCCCAACCCCGGCGAGCAGTACTTC. Its protein is CASRSSPNPGEQYF. The rearrangement uses TRBV6-5 and TRBJ2-7, with D uncertain. This CDR3 contains 14 residues. The germline V and J ends were trimmed by 6 bases and 6 bases, with 18 bases remaining between them. Germline V gene data show CDR1 as MNHEY and CDR2 as SVGAGI.